Following are 20 T cell receptor beta chains from one sample sequenced in a study of a mutant IDH1 vaccine in newly diagnosed glioma. Time point of the sample: week 5, during vaccination. Alongside topical imiquimod, each dose of vaccine comprised 300 ug of mutant IDH1 20-mer peptide. Data came from immunoSEQ multiplex PCR; TCRdb stores just in-frame clones and leaves some out. The table has around 52,000 clones, about 90% seen once; the top ten hold 4.6%. Their antigen targets remain unknown. The sequencing used PBMCs, collected from a glioma patient whose treatment included an IDH1 peptide vaccine. All receptors come from a woman aged 35 to 49 with glioma.

The chain couples TRBV14 to TRBJ2-2; TRBD2 matches 9 bases. With 2 bases clipped from V and 4 bases from J, the junction kept 8 bases outside the gene matches. The CDR3 is 17 residues long. Germline assignment: CDR1 SGHDN and CDR2 FVKESK. The CDR3 here is CASSQKRTSVFTGELFF. DNA of the CDR3: TGTGCCAGCAGCCAAAAGAGGACTAGCGTGTTCACCGGGGAGCTGTTTTTT.

This clone was found once. This rearrangement joins TRBV15 to TRBJ1-2; 9 bases fit TRBD1. Unmatched junction bases numbered 1, after V lost 5 bases and J lost 0 bases. This CDR3 comprises 14 residues. Germline-derived CDR1 and CDR2 are LNHNV and YYDKDF (reference sequence). This chain's CDR3 is CATSGTGTNYGYTF. The CDR3 DNA is TGTGCCACCAGCGGGACAGGGACTAACTATGGCTACACCTTC.

This clone appeared a few times. The chain links TRBV5-4 to TRBJ1-4; possible D gene TRBD1, 5 bases. V lost 0 bases to trimming and J lost 5 bases, with 11 bases between them. The CDR3 is 15 amino acids. Germline assignment: CDR1 SGHNT and CDR2 YYREEE (reference sequence). CDR3: CASSLDAGKNEKLFF. Here the CDR3 DNA reads TGTGCCAGCAGCTTGGATGCAGGGAAGAATGAAAAACTGTTTTTT.

The chain recombines TRBV28 with TRBJ1-1, with 8 bases identical to TRBD1. This CDR3 has 15 amino acids. The V gene's germline CDR1 is MDHEN and CDR2 SYDVKM. V shed 4 bases, J shed 0 bases, and the junction held 4 bases outside the gene matches. CDR3 in amino acids: CASSWGGQVNTEAFF. The DNA of the CDR3 is TGTGCCAGCAGTTGGGGGGGACAGGTGAACACTGAAGCTTTCTTT. The full variable domain, its missing parts supplied by reference TRBV28 and TRBJ1-1, is DVKVTQSSRYLVKRTGEKVFLECVQDMDHENMFWYRQDPGLGLRLIYFSYDVKMKEKGDIPEGYSVSREKKERFSLILESASTNQTSMYLCASSWGGQVNTEAFFGQGTRLTVV.

The chain links TRBV7-2 to TRBJ1-1; D unclear. Deletions cut 2 bases from V and 0 bases from J, with 16 bases between. The CDR3 spans 17 residues. Germline CDR1 and CDR2: SGHTA and FQGNSA. CDR3 in DNA: TGTGCCAGCAGCTTACCCGGGAAGGGCCCAATGAACACTGAAGCTTTCTTT. It specifies CASSLPGKGPMNTEAFF.

The chain carries TRBV5-6 and TRBJ1-2, with D perhaps TRBD1 (6 bases). The CDR3 is 13 amino acids. Trimming took off 5 bases at V and 4 bases at J, with 12 bases between the two ends. CDR1 is SGHDT, CDR2 YYEEEE, per germline. The CDR3 loop is CASRPQGGYGYTF. As DNA, the CDR3 is TGTGCCAGCAGGCCACAGGGAGGCTATGGCTACACCTTC.

Here the CDR3 DNA reads TGTGCCAGCAGCCTCAGGGGGCTCGTGGAGACCCAGTACTTC. This encodes CASSLRGLVETQYF. The chain combines TRBV7-9 with TRBJ2-5; 8 bases agree with TRBD1. The V segment lost 5 bases and the J segment 5 bases; nucleotides outside the gene matches: 7. Germline V gene data show CDR1 as SEHNR and CDR2 as FQNEAQ (reference sequence). The CDR3 loop spans 14 amino acids.

The gene calls are TRBV5-6 and TRBJ1-1; D remains unclear. There are 12 residues in the CDR3. Trimming pared 2 bases from V and 5 bases from J, leaving 7 bases between. CDR1 and CDR2 from the germline V gene are SGHDT and YYEEEE. CDR3 loop: CASSFTDTEAFF. DNA for the CDR3: TGTGCCAGCAGCTTTACGGATACTGAAGCTTTCTTT.

The CDR3 region is CASSMGPDYGYTF. For the CDR3, the DNA is TGTGCCAGTAGTATGGGGCCCGACTATGGCTACACCTTC. The V gene is TRBV19, the J gene TRBJ1-2; TRBD1 is a possible D gene (5 bases). V lost 3 bases and J 3 bases, leaving 8 bases between the germline ends. This CDR3 spans 13 amino acids. Germline V gene sequence: CDR1 LNHDA, CDR2 SQIVND (reference sequence).

The chain recombines TRBV7-2 with TRBJ2-3, with a tentative D call TRBD2 (5 bases). The CDR3 sequence is 11 residues long. With 8 bases removed from V and 5 bases from J, the gap between germline ends came to 8 bases. Germline V gene lookup returns CDR1 SGHTA and CDR2 FQGNSA. The CDR3 bases are TGTGCCAGCGAGGGCCGAGATACGCAGTATTTT. It translates to CASEGRDTQYF.

The genes are TRBV6-1 and TRBJ2-5; 9 bases line up with TRBD2. The CDR3 is 14 amino acids. The V segment lost 6 bases and the J segment 5 bases; nucleotides outside the gene matches: 7. Germline CDR1 and CDR2: MNHNS and SASEGT. CDR3 residues: CASRLAGVYETQYF. The DNA for the CDR3 is TGTGCCAGCAGGTTAGCGGGAGTATACGAGACCCAGTACTTC.

The J gene is TRBJ1-5, the V gene TRBV15, with D perhaps TRBD1 (6 bases). Germline CDR1 is LNHNV and CDR2 is YYDKDF (reference sequence). This CDR3 spans 17 amino acids. V dropped 0 bases and J dropped 1 base, with 13 bases sitting between them. The CDR3 loop reads CATSRDVAGVSNQPQHF. The CDR3 nucleotides are TGTGCCACCAGCAGAGATGTCGCAGGGGTGAGCAATCAGCCCCAGCATTTT.

The genes are TRBV7-9 and TRBJ2-7, with D possibly being TRBD1 (6 bases). Trimming removed 5 bases from V and 2 bases from J, with 13 bases in between. The length of the CDR3 is 14 residues. Germline V gives CDR1 SEHNR, CDR2 FQNEAQ (reference sequence). The CDR3 sequence: CASSNLHRAYEQYF. DNA of the CDR3: TGTGCCAGCAGCAATTTGCACAGGGCCTACGAGCAGTACTTC.

The chain employs TRBV5-1 and TRBJ1-4, with D perhaps matching TRBD1 (5 bases). CDR1 is SGHRS, CDR2 YFSETQ, per germline. V dropped 4 bases and J dropped 7 bases, with 20 bases sitting between them. The CDR3 has 16 amino acids. CDR3 in amino acids: CASSNLGPAAGEKLFF. CDR3 coding DNA: TGCGCCAGCAGCAACTTGGGACCCGCGGCTGGTGAAAAACTGTTTTTT.

This clone was observed a few times. The rearrangement uses TRBV6-5 and TRBJ1-5; the D gene is possibly TRBD1 (5 bases). Trimming cost V 5 bases and J 6 bases, with 14 bases left between them. Germline CDR1 and CDR2: MNHEY and SVGAGI. The CDR3 consists of 14 residues. As DNA, the CDR3 is TGTGCCAGCAGTACCGGGACCTATGGTCAGCCCCAGCATTTT. This codes for CASSTGTYGQPQHF.

The rearrangement joins TRBV7-8 to TRBJ1-5; TRBD1 matches at 9 bases. Trimming took 5 bases from V and 6 from J; bases not matched to a gene: 2. CDR1 is SGHVS and CDR2 is FQNEAQ in the germline V gene. The CDR3 contains 13 residues. The CDR3 loop reads CASSGQGSQPQHF. In DNA, the CDR3 is TGTGCCAGCAGCGGACAGGGGAGTCAGCCCCAGCATTTT. Variable domain in full (rest from reference TRBV7-8 and TRBJ1-5): GAGVSQSPRYKVAKRGQDVALRCDPISGHVSLFWYQQALGQGPEFLTYFQNEAQLDKSGLPSDRFFAERPEGSVSTLKIQRTQQEDSAVYLCASSGQGSQPQHFGDGTRLSIL.

In nucleotides, the CDR3 is TGCGCCAGCAGTAAGGGACTAGCGGGAGGAGAGACCCAGTACTTC. It encodes CASSKGLAGGETQYF. The chain links TRBV10-1 to TRBJ2-5, with 15 bases that match TRBD2. CDR3 size: 15 residues. Germline CDR1 and CDR2: WNHNN and SYGVQD (reference sequence). With V trimmed by 5 bases and J by 4 bases, 2 bases remained unmatched.

V gene TRBV7-3 combines with J gene TRBJ2-1; 9 bases fit TRBD2. The CDR3 is 17 amino acids. Trimming at V came to 2 bases and at J to 4 bases, leaving 9 bases not matched to a gene. Germline V CDR1 and CDR2: SGHTA, FQGTGA. For the CDR3, the DNA is TGTGCCAGCAGCTTACAAGGGTTGGGACTAGCATACAATGAGCAGTTCTTC. Its protein is CASSLQGLGLAYNEQFF.

This chain uses TRBV2 with TRBJ2-7, with a weak D call TRBD1 (5 bases). There are 14 residues in the CDR3. Germline CDR1 and CDR2: SNHLY and FYNNEI. Trimming stripped 8 bases from V and 3 bases from J, with 17 bases between. The CDR3 is CASPPDPGNYEQYF. In DNA form, the CDR3 reads TGTGCCAGCCCGCCTGACCCAGGGAACTACGAGCAGTACTTC.

The DNA for the CDR3 is TGTGCCAGCAGCCAGGGAGGAACCTATACGCAGTATTTT. This sequence encodes CASSQGGTYTQYF. The rearrangement links TRBV6-5 to TRBJ2-3; D is possibly TRBD2 (6 bases). Germline V gene sequence: CDR1 MNHEY, CDR2 SVGAGI. V shed 6 bases and J shed 7 bases, with 14 bases lying between them. CDR3 length equals 13 residues.